Sequencing of this TCR beta chain was carried out in a study of T cell clones after liver transplantation. Overall study: In this trial, immunosuppression withdrawal was attempted within 2 years of liver transplant. Tolerant meant at least one year fully off immunosuppression without liver enzymes above twice normal.

Sequencing was performed with immunoSEQ multiplex PCR; in TCRdb, only in-frame clones are kept and a portion is missing. The data show fewer than 70,000 clones, about two thirds seen once. This clonotype originated in a human donor who received a liver transplant. The sequenced sample was CD4+ T cells from blood, obtained before liver transplant.

CDR3 sequence: CASSLVSGASYEQYF. The CDR3 DNA reads as TGCGCCAGCAGCTTGGTCAGCGGGGCCTCCTACGAGCAGTACTTC. This chain joins TRBV5-1 and TRBJ2-7, with 7 bases aligning to TRBD2. J gave up 0 bases and V 0 bases, and 3 bases lay outside the gene matches. This CDR3 spans 15 amino acids. Germline V gene data show CDR1 as SGHRS and CDR2 as YFSETQ.